A selection of T cell receptor beta chains follows, all from one sample in a study of blood T cells in healthy people across ages. TCRdb processed the 5' RACE reads anew with MiXCR; each CDR3 protein has one entry. The table lists around 900,000 distinct CDR3 sequences, roughly half of them singletons, with about a fifth in the top ten. The material sequenced was blood. The source of these receptors is a woman in her fifties or sixties in good health. Each CDR3 is given with its conserved first and last residue. A D gene is named only where the DNA matches it firmly. Not every row has a clone size; where given, it reads once, few, many or a size class.

CDR3 protein: CASSFLGRADYGYTF; CDR3 DNA: TGTGCCAGCAGTTTCCTTGGCAGGGCAGACTATGGCTACACCTTC; J gene: TRBJ1-2; D gene: -; V gene: TRBV28; CDR3 length: 15; clone size: -
CDR3 protein: CSASLRRSEQFF; CDR3 DNA: TGCAGTGCTAGTCTTCGTAGGAGTGAGCAGTTCTTC; J gene: TRBJ2-1; D gene: -; V gene: TRBV20-1; CDR3 length: 12; clone size: few
CDR3 protein: CASSKAGTKPDTQYF; CDR3 DNA: TGTGCCAGCAGTAAGGCCGGGACTAAACCAGATACGCAGTATTTT; J gene: TRBJ2-3; D gene: TRBD2; V gene: TRBV12-3/TRBV12-4; CDR3 length: 15; clone size: -
CDR3 protein: CASRSPSYEQYF; CDR3 DNA: TGTGCCAGCAGGAGCCCTTCCTACGAGCAGTACTTC; J gene: TRBJ2-7; D gene: -; V gene: TRBV3-1; CDR3 length: 12; clone size: many
CDR3 protein: CASSYSDGPYNEQFF; CDR3 DNA: TGCGCCAGCAGCTACTCTGATGGACCCTACAATGAGCAGTTCTTC; J gene: TRBJ2-1; D gene: -; V gene: TRBV5-1; CDR3 length: 15; clone size: -
CDR3 protein: CASSIRSGSNYGYTF; CDR3 DNA: TGTGCCAGCAGCATCAGGTCTGGAAGTAACTATGGCTACACCTTC; J gene: TRBJ1-2; D gene: -; V gene: TRBV7-9; CDR3 length: 15; clone size: -
CDR3 protein: CSAGTQGGTDTQYF; CDR3 DNA: TGCAGCGCCGGAACACAGGGCGGCACAGATACGCAGTATTTT; J gene: TRBJ2-3; D gene: -; V gene: TRBV29-1; CDR3 length: 14; clone size: few
CDR3 protein: CASSLDPLGVDRSYNEQFF; CDR3 DNA: TGTGCCAGCAGCTTAGACCCCCTGGGGGTAGACCGCTCCTACAATGAGCAGTTCTTC; J gene: TRBJ2-1; D gene: -; V gene: TRBV11-2; CDR3 length: 19; clone size: -
CDR3 protein: CASSPRTVGLGYEQYF; CDR3 DNA: TGTGCCAGCTCACCACGGACAGTGGGATTGGGATACGAGCAGTACTTC; J gene: TRBJ2-7; D gene: -; V gene: TRBV18; CDR3 length: 16; clone size: few
CDR3 protein: CASSQGLRPDTQYF; CDR3 DNA: TGTGCCAGCAGCCAAGGCCTTCGCCCAGATACGCAGTATTTT; J gene: TRBJ2-3; D gene: -; V gene: TRBV3-1; CDR3 length: 14; clone size: -
CDR3 protein: CASKKRGTDTQYF; CDR3 DNA: TGTGCCAGCAAAAAAAGGGGCACAGATACGCAGTATTTT; J gene: TRBJ2-3; D gene: -; V gene: TRBV6-4; CDR3 length: 13; clone size: -
CDR3 protein: CASRAGLGADTQYF; CDR3 DNA: TGTGCCAGCAGAGCGGGGCTTGGCGCAGATACGCAGTATTTT; J gene: TRBJ2-3; D gene: TRBD2; V gene: TRBV27; CDR3 length: 14; clone size: -
CDR3 protein: CASSPRPRGEQYF; CDR3 DNA: TGTGCCAGCAGCCCCCGACCCCGGGGCGAGCAGTACTTC; J gene: TRBJ2-7; D gene: -; V gene: TRBV7-2; CDR3 length: 13; clone size: -
CDR3 protein: CASSQDIVSYNEQFF; CDR3 DNA: TGCGCCAGCAGCCAAGACATTGTTTCCTACAATGAGCAGTTCTTC; J gene: TRBJ2-1; D gene: -; V gene: TRBV4-1; CDR3 length: 15; clone size: few
CDR3 protein: CASSLAGQGARGLAKNIQYF; CDR3 DNA: TGCGCCAGCAGCTTGGCGGGACAGGGGGCGAGGGGACTAGCCAAAAACATTCAGTACTTC; J gene: TRBJ2-4; D gene: TRBD1; V gene: TRBV5-1; CDR3 length: 20; clone size: few
CDR3 protein: CSVAASGSTDTQYF; CDR3 DNA: TGCAGCGTTGCGGCTAGCGGGAGCACAGATACGCAGTATTTT; J gene: TRBJ2-3; D gene: TRBD2; V gene: TRBV29-1; CDR3 length: 14; clone size: many
CDR3 protein: CASSPRATDSYEQYF; CDR3 DNA: TGTGCCAGCTCACCACGTGCGACAGACTCCTACGAGCAGTACTTC; J gene: TRBJ2-7; D gene: -; V gene: TRBV18; CDR3 length: 15; clone size: few
CDR3 protein: CASSQDRSAYEQYF; CDR3 DNA: TGCGCCAGCAGCCAAGATCGAAGCGCCTACGAGCAGTACTTC; J gene: TRBJ2-7; D gene: -; V gene: TRBV4-3; CDR3 length: 14; clone size: many
CDR3 protein: CASRRTGANYGYTF; CDR3 DNA: TGTGCCAGCAGGAGGACAGGGGCAAACTATGGCTACACCTTC; J gene: TRBJ1-2; D gene: TRBD1; V gene: TRBV2; CDR3 length: 14; clone size: -
CDR3 protein: CASSQGGLAGSETQYF; CDR3 DNA: TGTGCCAGCAGCCAAGGGGGACTAGCGGGATCAGAGACCCAGTACTTC; J gene: TRBJ2-5; D gene: TRBD2; V gene: TRBV4-2; CDR3 length: 16; clone size: -
CDR3 protein: CANGDRTNTGELFF; CDR3 DNA: TGTGCCAACGGGGACAGGACGAACACCGGGGAGCTGTTTTTT; J gene: TRBJ2-2; D gene: TRBD1; V gene: TRBV2; CDR3 length: 14; clone size: -
CDR3 protein: CASSEASLYRVVAFF; CDR3 DNA: TGTGCCAGCAGTGAAGCGAGCCTCTATAGGGTCGTAGCTTTCTTT; J gene: TRBJ1-1; D gene: -; V gene: TRBV6-1; CDR3 length: 15; clone size: -
CDR3 protein: CASSPQGDEQYF; CDR3 DNA: TGCGCCAGCAGCCCCCAGGGGGACGAGCAGTACTTC; J gene: TRBJ2-7; D gene: TRBD1; V gene: TRBV5-1; CDR3 length: 12; clone size: -